The next 2 T cell receptor beta chains were all read from a single sample in a study of control samples from healthy donors and cancer patients (dated by TCRdb to the early 2020s). Library preparation used the immunoSEQ multiplex PCR assay. Sourced from immuneACCESS, this table was stored by TCRdb with only in-frame sequences that have V and J called. A share of the clones is absent; for the studies checked, an unresolved V gene accounts for under half, and the remainder has no known explanation. The sample has 150,000 or so clones on record, 80% to 95% of them singletons. The ten biggest clones cover about 5.8% of the sample. What was sequenced was blood. The source of these receptors is a man aged 18 to 29 in good health.

The chain joins TRBV20-1 to TRBJ2-1; D unresolved. This CDR3 region has 12 residues. The ends were cut back, 3 bases at V and 7 bases at J, with 10 bases in the middle. The germline gives CDR1 DFQATT, CDR2 SNEGSKA (reference sequence). The CDR3 sequence is CSASAQRNEQFF. CDR3 nucleotides: TGCAGTGCTAGTGCTCAGAGAAATGAGCAGTTCTTC.

The J gene is TRBJ2-7, the V gene TRBV7-8; no definite D call. V lost 1 base to trimming and J lost 4 bases, with 5 bases between them. CDR3 length: 12 amino acids. Germline loops: CDR1 SGHVS, CDR2 FQNEAQ. The CDR3 region has the DNA TGTGCCAGCAGCTTAGACACGTACGAGCAGTACTTC. It specifies CASSLDTYEQYF.